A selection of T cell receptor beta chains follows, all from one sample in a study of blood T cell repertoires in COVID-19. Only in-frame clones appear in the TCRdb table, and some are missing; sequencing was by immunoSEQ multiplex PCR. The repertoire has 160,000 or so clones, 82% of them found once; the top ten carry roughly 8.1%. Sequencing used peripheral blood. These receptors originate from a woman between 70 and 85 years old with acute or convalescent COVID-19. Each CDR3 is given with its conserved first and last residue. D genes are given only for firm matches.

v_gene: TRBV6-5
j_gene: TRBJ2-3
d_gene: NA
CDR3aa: CASGPTEGDTQYF
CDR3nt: TGTGCCAGCGGCCCGACGGAGGGAGATACGCAGTATTTT

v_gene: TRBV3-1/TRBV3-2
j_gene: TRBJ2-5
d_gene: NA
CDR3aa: CASREDLQETQYF
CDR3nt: TGTGCCAGCAGGGAGGACCTACAAGAGACCCAGTACTTC

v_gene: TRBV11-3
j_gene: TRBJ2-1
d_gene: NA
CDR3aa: CASSLEGAATNNEQFF
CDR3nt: TGTGCCAGCAGCTTAGAAGGGGCGGCGACGAACAATGAGCAGTTCTTC

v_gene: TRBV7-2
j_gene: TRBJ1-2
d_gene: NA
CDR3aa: CASSLGIGAEDGYTF
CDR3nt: TGTGCCAGCAGCTTAGGGATTGGCGCGGAAGATGGCTACACCTTC

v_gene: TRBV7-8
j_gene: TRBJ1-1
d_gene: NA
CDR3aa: CASSLVGDTEAFF
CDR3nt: TGTGCCAGCAGCTTAGTAGGGGACACTGAAGCTTTCTTT

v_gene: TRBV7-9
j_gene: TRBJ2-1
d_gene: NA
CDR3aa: CASSPRVQYEQFF
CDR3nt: TGTGCCAGCAGCCCTCGGGTACAATATGAGCAGTTCTTC

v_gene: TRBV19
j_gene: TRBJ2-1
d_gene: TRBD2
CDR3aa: CASSVAGRKNEQFF
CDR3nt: TGTGCCAGTAGTGTAGCGGGGAGGAAGAATGAGCAGTTCTTC

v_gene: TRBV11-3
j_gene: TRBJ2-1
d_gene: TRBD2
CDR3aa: CASSLGLAGGGFQFF
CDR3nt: TGTGCCAGCAGCCTCGGACTAGCGGGGGGTGGGTTTCAGTTCTTC

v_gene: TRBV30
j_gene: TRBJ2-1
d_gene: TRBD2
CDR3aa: CATQREQGNEQFF
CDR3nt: TGTGCCACCCAGCGGGAGCAGGGCAATGAGCAGTTCTTC

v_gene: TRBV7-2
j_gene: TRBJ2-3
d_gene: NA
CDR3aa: CASSPSTGPYTDTQYF
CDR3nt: TGTGCCAGCAGCCCCTCTACAGGGCCCTACACAGATACGCAGTATTTT